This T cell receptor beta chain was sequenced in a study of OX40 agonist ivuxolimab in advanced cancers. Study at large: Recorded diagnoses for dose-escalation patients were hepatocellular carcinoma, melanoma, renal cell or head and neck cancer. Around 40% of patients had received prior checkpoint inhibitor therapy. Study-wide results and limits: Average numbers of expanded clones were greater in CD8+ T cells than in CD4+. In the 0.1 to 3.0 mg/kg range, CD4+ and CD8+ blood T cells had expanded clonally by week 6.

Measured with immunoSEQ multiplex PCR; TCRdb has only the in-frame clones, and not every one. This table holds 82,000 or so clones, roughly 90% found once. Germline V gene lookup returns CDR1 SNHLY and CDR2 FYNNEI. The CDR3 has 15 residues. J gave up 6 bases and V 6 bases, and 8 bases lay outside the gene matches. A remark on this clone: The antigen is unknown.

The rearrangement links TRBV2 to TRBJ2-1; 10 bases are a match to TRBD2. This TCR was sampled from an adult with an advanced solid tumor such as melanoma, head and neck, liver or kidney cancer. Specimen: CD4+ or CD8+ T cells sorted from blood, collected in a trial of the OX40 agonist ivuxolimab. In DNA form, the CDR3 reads TGTGCCAGCAGAAACCTAGCGGGAGACTTCAATGAGCAGTTCTTC. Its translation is CASRNLAGDFNEQFF.